These 17 T cell receptor beta chains share one sample of origin, sequenced in a study of blood T cell repertoires in COVID-19. The data were produced by immunoSEQ multiplex PCR, yet TCRdb's version contains in-frame clones alone and is incomplete. The sample lists 130,000 or so clones, 80% to 90% occurring once. What was sequenced was peripheral blood. These receptors came from a man in his 60s with active or convalescent COVID-19.

This sequence joins TRBV19 and TRBJ1-1, with D possibly matching TRBD1 (5 bases). The V end was cut by 2 bases, the J end by 6 bases, with 10 bases between. Germline lookup yields CDR1 LNHDA and CDR2 SQIVND (reference sequence). The CDR3 has 13 amino acids. In DNA, the CDR3 is TGTGCCAGTAGTATACGGCAGGGCGCTGAAGCTTTCTTT. It encodes CASSIRQGAEAFF.

This chain connects TRBV18 to TRBJ2-5; tentative D call: TRBD2 (6 bases). Trimming took off 3 bases at V and 7 bases at J, with 15 bases between the two ends. Germline CDR1 and CDR2: KGHSH and LQKENI. CDR3 length equals 14 residues. The DNA of the CDR3 is TGTGCCAGCTCACCCCCCGGGGGATTGGGGACCCAGTACTTC. This sequence encodes CASSPPGGLGTQYF.

The chain is built from TRBV6-2 or TRBV6-3 and TRBJ1-2, with D uncertain. The V gene's germline CDR1 is MNHEY and CDR2 SVGEGT. V was trimmed by 5 bases and J by 2 bases, leaving 12 bases between them. The CDR3 totals 14 residues. CDR3 amino acids: CASSLQAQNYGYTF. The DNA of the CDR3 is TGTGCCAGCAGTCTTCAGGCCCAAAACTATGGCTACACCTTC.

This clone was observed a handful of times. This sequence joins TRBV30 and TRBJ1-5; D perhaps matches TRBD1 (6 bases). There are 14 residues in the CDR3. Germline V gives CDR1 GTSNPN, CDR2 SVGIG (reference sequence). The ends were cut back, 4 bases at V and 9 bases at J, with 19 bases in the middle. This CDR3 reads CAWKTGRGWGPQHF. CDR3 nucleotide sequence: TGTGCCTGGAAAACGGGCAGGGGATGGGGGCCCCAGCATTTT.

A few counts support this clone. J is TRBJ2-1 and V is TRBV6-6, with TRBD2 matching over 12 bases. CDR1 is MNHNY and CDR2 is SVGAGI in the germline V gene (reference sequence). Trimming at V came to 7 bases and at J to 6 bases, leaving 22 bases not matched to a gene. The CDR3 spans 20 residues. CDR3 sequence reads: CASTYSLYRTSGMIGNEQFF. In DNA, the CDR3 is TGTGCCAGCACCTATTCCCTATATCGGACTAGCGGGATGATTGGCAATGAGCAGTTCTTC.

This clone was observed a few times. The chain employs TRBV6-1 and TRBJ1-6, with D maybe TRBD1 (6 bases). CDR3 length: 16 amino acids. Germline values: CDR1 MNHNS, CDR2 SASEGT. The V end lost 0 bases, the J end lost 8 bases, and 14 bases lay between the germline ends. The CDR3 reads CASSEAPGGEDSPLHF. The CDR3, as DNA: TGTGCCAGCAGTGAAGCCCCTGGGGGCGAGGATTCACCCCTCCACTTT.

This chain links TRBV25-1 with TRBJ2-5; the match to TRBD2 covers 10 bases. V lost 4 bases to trimming and J lost 3 bases; unmatched junction nucleotides: 5. Germline CDR1 reads MGHDK; CDR2 reads SYGVNS. The CDR3 is 15 amino acids. CDR3 loop: CASSGRSGRKETQYF. The DNA for the CDR3 is TGTGCCAGCAGTGGACGTAGCGGGAGGAAAGAGACCCAGTACTTC.

The chain links TRBV6-5 to TRBJ1-2; D is unclear. V lost 0 bases to trimming and J lost 4 bases, with 6 bases between them. Germline CDR1 reads MNHEY; CDR2 reads SVGAGI. The CDR3 covers 13 residues. The CDR3 here is CASSYSGSYGYTF. CDR3 sequence (DNA): TGTGCCAGCAGTTACTCCGGGAGCTATGGCTACACCTTC.

In this sample, this clone turned up a few times. V gene TRBV19 combines with J gene TRBJ2-3; possibly TRBD2 for D (6 bases). CDR1 LNHDA and CDR2 SQIVND come from the germline V gene (reference sequence). The CDR3 consists of 14 residues. The V gene lost 5 bases and the J gene lost 3 bases, with 12 bases spanning the gap. CDR3 sequence: CASSPWRETDTQYF. CDR3 coding DNA: TGTGCCAGTAGTCCTTGGCGGGAAACAGATACGCAGTATTTT.

The chain joins TRBV27 to TRBJ2-1, with TRBD1 matching over 8 bases. Germline CDR1 reads MNHEY; CDR2 reads SMNVEV (reference sequence). J gave up 6 bases and V 3 bases, and 7 bases lay outside the gene matches. The CDR3 has 15 residues. The CDR3 region is CASSLVRGRFNEQFF. The CDR3 DNA sequence: TGTGCCAGCAGTTTGGTCAGGGGGCGGTTCAATGAGCAGTTCTTC.

The CDR3 region is CAISETGIEDTQYF. In DNA form, the CDR3 reads TGTGCCATCAGTGAGACGGGAATCGAGGATACGCAGTATTTT. The chain employs TRBV10-3 and TRBJ2-3; TRBD2 is a possible D gene (5 bases). CDR3 length: 14 residues. Germline V CDR1 and CDR2: ENHRY, SYGVKD. The germline V and J ends were trimmed by 2 bases and 6 bases, with 12 bases remaining between them.

The CDR3 DNA reads as TGTGCCAGCAGTACAGGGACCCCTGAAGCTTTCTTT. Amino acids: CASSTGTPEAFF. This rearrangement joins TRBV28 to TRBJ1-1; D might be TRBD1 (6 bases). Germline CDR1 and CDR2: MDHEN and SYDVKM. The CDR3 has 12 residues. The V end was cut by 5 bases, the J end by 6 bases, with 10 bases between.

The chain has TRBV19 and TRBJ1-1; 8 bases map to TRBD1. CDR1 LNHDA and CDR2 SQIVND come from the germline V gene (reference sequence). J lost 1 base, V lost 4 bases, and 2 bases had no gene match. The CDR3 runs 14 residues. CDR3 amino acids: CASSTGTGNTEAFF. Here the CDR3 DNA reads TGTGCCAGTAGTACCGGGACAGGGAACACTGAAGCTTTCTTT.

The chain has TRBV28 and TRBJ1-4; TRBD1 is a possible D gene (5 bases). CDR3 length: 15 amino acids. The V gene's germline CDR1 is MDHEN and CDR2 SYDVKM. Trimming took off 6 bases at V and 3 bases at J, with 14 bases between the two ends. The CDR3 sequence: CASSPQGPPNEKLFF. CDR3 in DNA: TGTGCCAGCAGCCCTCAGGGCCCGCCTAATGAAAAACTGTTTTTT.

The gene calls are TRBV6-5 and TRBJ1-5, with unresolved D. The CDR3 consists of 13 residues. The germline gives CDR1 MNHEY, CDR2 SVGAGI. With 7 bases removed from V and 0 bases from J, the gap between germline ends came to 7 bases. The CDR3 region has the DNA TGTGCCAGCAAACGGTATAGCAATCAGCCCCAGCATTTT. Encoded protein: CASKRYSNQPQHF.

This rearrangement joins TRBV7-2 to TRBJ2-4, with D uncertain. The CDR3 totals 14 residues. Per the germline V gene, CDR1 is SGHTA and CDR2 is FQGNSA. The ends were cut back, 6 bases at V and 1 base at J, with 10 bases in the middle. The CDR3 reads CASRTIEAKNIQYF. The DNA of the CDR3 is TGTGCCAGCAGGACAATAGAGGCCAAAAACATTCAGTACTTC.

The CDR3 spells CASSDRGNTIYF. The CDR3 DNA reads as TGTGCCAGCAGTGACAGGGGGAACACCATATATTTT. The chain employs TRBV6-4 and TRBJ1-3; possibly TRBD1 for D (6 bases). Germline V gene lookup returns CDR1 MRHNA and CDR2 SNTAGT. Trimming shortened V by 2 bases and J by 7 bases, and 6 bases separated the two germline ends. The CDR3 spans 12 residues.